This is a list of T cell receptor beta chains from one sample in a study of cytomegalovirus exposure and HLA in healthy donors. The repertoire was sequenced with immunoSEQ multiplex PCR; TCRdb's copy has only in-frame clones and lacks some. The table records 150,000 to 200,000 clones, roughly 80% of them present only once. Sequencing was done on a sample of PBMCs. The receptors here all came from a middle-aged woman in good health and CMV-seropositive. Each CDR3 is given with its conserved first and last residue. D genes are given only for firm matches. Clone size is not always given. Where it is, it says once, few, many or a class for expanded clones.

J gene	V gene	D gene	clone size	CDR3 DNA	CDR3 protein
TRBJ2-7	TRBV7-9	TRBD2	.	TGTTCCAGCAGCGGGGACACTAGCGGGGACTACGAGCAGTACTTC	CSSSGDTSGDYEQYF
TRBJ2-7	TRBV7-9	TRBD1	.	TGTGCCAGCAGCTTGGAAACTGGACAGGGAGCCTACGAGCAGTACTTC	CASSLETGQGAYEQYF
TRBJ2-2	TRBV19	.	.	TGTGCCAGTAGTATAGTCGTATCGAACACCGGGGAGCTGTTTTTT	CASSIVVSNTGELFF
TRBJ2-5	TRBV28	.	.	TGTGCCAGCAGTCGGTCGGTCGAGACCCAGTACTTC	CASSRSVETQYF
TRBJ2-1	TRBV27	.	.	TGTGCCAGCAGTTTACAGGGGCCCGTTAACAATGAGCAGTTCTTC	CASSLQGPVNNEQFF
TRBJ2-7	TRBV11-2	TRBD2	few	TGTGCCAGCAGCTTAGGGGGACTAGCGGCCTCCTACGAGCAGTACTTC	CASSLGGLAASYEQYF
TRBJ2-7	TRBV5-4	.	.	TGTGCCAGCAGCTTGGAGCAGGGTTCCTACGAGCAGTACTTC	CASSLEQGSYEQYF
TRBJ1-3	TRBV9	.	.	TGTGCCAGCAGCGCAGGGCGCTCTGGAAACACCATATATTTT	CASSAGRSGNTIYF
TRBJ1-1	TRBV11-2	.	once	TGTGCCAGCAGCTTGGGGGAGGGCACTGAAGCTTTCTTT	CASSLGEGTEAFF
TRBJ1-5	TRBV28	.	.	TGTGCCAGCAGTTCCGTCCGGGGGGGATCGAGCAATCAGCCCCAGCATTTT	CASSSVRGGSSNQPQHF
TRBJ2-1	TRBV19	TRBD1	.	TGTGCCAGTAGTATGCCGGGACAGGGGTACTACGAGCAGTTCTTC	CASSMPGQGYYEQFF
TRBJ2-7	TRBV7-6	.	.	TGTGCCAGCAGCCGGGGGACTTACTCCTACGAGCAGTACTTC	CASSRGTYSYEQYF
TRBJ1-2	TRBV28	TRBD1	.	TGTGCCAGCAGTTCAGCCGGGACAGGGGGCGCCTATGGCTACACCTTC	CASSSAGTGGAYGYTF
TRBJ2-1	TRBV11-3	TRBD1	.	TGTGCCAGCAGCTTAAGGACAGGGGGGAACAATGAGCAGTTCTTC	CASSLRTGGNNEQFF
TRBJ2-2	TRBV28	TRBD2	.	TGTGCCAGCAGCTCTCTTAAAGACGGGAGGTACACCGGGGAGCTGTTTTTT	CASSSLKDGRYTGELFF
TRBJ1-4	TRBV2	TRBD1	.	TGTGCCAGCAGGAAGGGGACAGGCACAACTAATGAAAAACTGTTTTTT	CASRKGTGTTNEKLFF
TRBJ1-2	TRBV5-6	TRBD1	.	TGTGCCAGCAGCTGGGACAGGGGCCATGGCTACACCTTC	CASSWDRGHGYTF
TRBJ1-5	TRBV6-5	.	once	TGTGCCAGCAGGCCAGATTTTAGCAATCAGCCCCAGCATTTT	CASRPDFSNQPQHF
TRBJ1-2	TRBV19	.	.	TGTGCCAGTAGTGGGACTATCTATGGCTACACCTTC	CASSGTIYGYTF
TRBJ2-1	TRBV7-9	TRBD1	.	TGTGCCAGCAGCGAGCCGGGACAGGGGGCGCGTTTCCATGAGCAGTTCTTC	CASSEPGQGARFHEQFF
TRBJ2-3	TRBV5-4	.	.	TGTGCCAGCGCGATGGGACAACCTAGCACAGATACGCAGTATTTT	CASAMGQPSTDTQYF
TRBJ2-7	TRBV6-6	.	.	TGTGCCACCCGAACTCGGGACTCCCTTCTCGAGCAGTACTTC	CATRTRDSLLEQYF
TRBJ2-5	TRBV18	TRBD2	once	TGTGCCAGCTCATCAAGGAAGGGCGCGGGAGGGGAAGAGACCCAGTACTTC	CASSSRKGAGGEETQYF
TRBJ1-4	TRBV19	TRBD1	.	TGTGCCAGCCGACAGGGGCGGCGGGGGGAAAAACTGTTTTTT	CASRQGRRGEKLFF
TRBJ1-3	TRBV30	TRBD1	.	TGTGCCTGGAGTGTACTTGGGACAGCTAGCTCTGGAAACACCATATATTTT	CAWSVLGTASSGNTIYF
TRBJ2-3	TRBV5-1	TRBD1	.	TGCGCCAGCAGCCGTGGACAGGGTAACACAGATACGCAGTATTTT	CASSRGQGNTDTQYF
TRBJ2-7	TRBV4-2	.	.	TGTGCCAGCAGCCAAACATGGTCCGCCTACGAGCAGTACTTC	CASSQTWSAYEQYF
TRBJ1-5	TRBV4-1	.	.	TGCGCCAGCAGCCGCGTTCCGGGACAAAAAGATCAGCCCCAGCATTTT	CASSRVPGQKDQPQHF
TRBJ1-2	TRBV28	.	.	TGTGCCAGCAGTTCCGGGGATCATAACTATGGCTACACCTTC	CASSSGDHNYGYTF
TRBJ2-5	TRBV2	TRBD2	.	TGTGCCAGCAGTGAACTAGCGGGAACCCAAGAGACCCAGTACTTC	CASSELAGTQETQYF
TRBJ1-1	TRBV18	.	.	TGTGCCAGCTCACCACAAACCGGGGGGTTGTTGGGCACTGAAGTTTTCTTT	CASSPQTGGLLGTEVFF
TRBJ1-5	TRBV28	TRBD1	.	TGTGCCAGCAGTGGACAGGGTTGGTATAGCAATCAGCCCCAGCATTTT	CASSGQGWYSNQPQHF
TRBJ2-5	TRBV5-4	TRBD2	.	TGTGCCAGCAGCTTGGCCACACTAGCGGAAGAGACCCAGTACTTC	CASSLATLAEETQYF
TRBJ2-5	TRBV18	.	.	TGTGCCAGCTCTTCCTCGTACCAAGAGACCCAGTACTTC	CASSSSYQETQYF
TRBJ2-7	TRBV27	TRBD2	.	TGTGCCAGCAGTTTTAGGACTAGCGGGAGGGCCTACGAGCAGTACTTC	CASSFRTSGRAYEQYF
TRBJ2-1	TRBV7-3	TRBD1	.	TGTGCCAGTGGGACAGGGGGTAGGAATGAGCAGTTCTTC	CASGTGGRNEQFF
TRBJ2-7	TRBV18	TRBD1	few	TGTGCCAGCTCACCACCTCCGGGGACAGGGGCTCTGGACGAGCAGTACTTC	CASSPPPGTGALDEQYF
TRBJ2-3	TRBV27	TRBD2	.	TGTGCCTCGAAGGCACCCGCGGGAGGGCCAGATACGCAGTATTTT	CASKAPAGGPDTQYF
TRBJ2-7	TRBV30	TRBD2	.	TGTGCCTGGAGTGTTCTAGCGGGAGGGCCACGGGAGCAGTACTTC	CAWSVLAGGPREQYF
TRBJ2-3	TRBV6-5	TRBD2	.	TGTGCCAGCAGCTCCGCGGGGGGCGTAACAGATACGCAGTATTTT	CASSSAGGVTDTQYF
TRBJ2-1	TRBV28	TRBD2	once	TGTGCCAGCGAAATCACTAGCGGGAATTACAATGAGCAGTTCTTC	CASEITSGNYNEQFF
TRBJ2-5	TRBV18	TRBD2	.	TGTGCCAGCTCACCGGGACTACGAGAGACCCAGTACTTC	CASSPGLRETQYF
TRBJ1-4	TRBV15	.	.	TGTGCCACCAGCAGAAACGGGGCAACTAATGAAAAACTGTTTTTT	CATSRNGATNEKLFF
TRBJ2-7	TRBV28	TRBD2	once	TGTGCCAGCAGGCCGGGACTAGCGGGATCGGGGGAGCAGTACTTC	CASRPGLAGSGEQYF
TRBJ2-5	TRBV9	TRBD1	.	TGTGCCAGCAGCGCAGGACAGGGATTGGAGACCCAGTACTTC	CASSAGQGLETQYF
TRBJ2-3	TRBV9	TRBD2	.	TGTGCCAGCAGCGTGCTGCCCGGGGGGGATACGCAGTATTTT	CASSVLPGGDTQYF
TRBJ2-1	TRBV6-1	.	.	TGTGCCAGCAGTGAGGGGGCTAATCCGTACAATGAGCAGTTCTTC	CASSEGANPYNEQFF
TRBJ2-2	TRBV11-2	.	.	TGTGCCAGCAGCCTCGGGGTGGCCTTCGAAGCGGACACCGGGGAGCTGTTTTTT	CASSLGVAFEADTGELFF
TRBJ1-2	TRBV5-1	.	.	TGCGCCAGCGGTTCTAATCAGGGAGGTTATGGCTACACCTTC	CASGSNQGGYGYTF
TRBJ2-2	TRBV5-1	TRBD1	.	TGCGCCAGCAGCTTCCGGACAGGGAACACCGGGGAGCTGTTTTTT	CASSFRTGNTGELFF
TRBJ2-5	TRBV19	.	.	TGTGCCAGTAGTGTCCACATCGGCCAGGGTCCAACGGGGGCCCAGTACTTC	CASSVHIGQGPTGAQYF
TRBJ2-7	TRBV19	TRBD1	.	TGTGCCAGTAGTTCCCGGACAGGGGGCTCGTGGGAGCAGTACTTC	CASSSRTGGSWEQYF
TRBJ1-6	TRBV19	.	.	TGTGCCAGTGCCGAGGACATAAAAAAGGGGGCCCTCCACTTT	CASAEDIKKGALHF